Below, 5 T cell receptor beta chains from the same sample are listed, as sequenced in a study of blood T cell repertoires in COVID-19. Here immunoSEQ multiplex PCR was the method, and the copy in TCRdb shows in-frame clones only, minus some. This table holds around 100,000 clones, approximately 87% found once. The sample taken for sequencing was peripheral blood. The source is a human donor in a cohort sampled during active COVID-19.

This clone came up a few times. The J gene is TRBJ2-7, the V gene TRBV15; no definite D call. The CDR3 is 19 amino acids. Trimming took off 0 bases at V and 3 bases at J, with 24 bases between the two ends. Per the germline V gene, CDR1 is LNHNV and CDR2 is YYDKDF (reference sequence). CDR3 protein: CATSRDINQAAGRLYEQYF. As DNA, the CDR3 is TGTGCCACCAGCAGAGACATTAACCAGGCCGCAGGCCGTCTCTACGAGCAGTACTTC.

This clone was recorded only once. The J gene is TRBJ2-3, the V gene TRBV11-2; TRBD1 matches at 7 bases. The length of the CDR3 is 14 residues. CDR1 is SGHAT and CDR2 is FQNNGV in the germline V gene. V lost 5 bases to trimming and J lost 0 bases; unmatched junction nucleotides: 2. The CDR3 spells CASSLDRSTDTQYF. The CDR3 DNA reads TGTGCCAGCAGCCTGGACAGGAGCACAGATACGCAGTATTTT.

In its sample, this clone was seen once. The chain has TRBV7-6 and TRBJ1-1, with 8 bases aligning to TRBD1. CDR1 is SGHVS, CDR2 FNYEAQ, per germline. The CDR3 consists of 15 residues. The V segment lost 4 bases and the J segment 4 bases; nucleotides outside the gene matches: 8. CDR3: CASSSQTGVSTEAFF. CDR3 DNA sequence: TGTGCCAGCAGCTCCCAGACAGGGGTGAGCACTGAAGCTTTCTTT. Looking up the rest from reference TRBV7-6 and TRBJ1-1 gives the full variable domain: GAGVSQSPRYKVTKRGQDVALRCDPISGHVSLYWYRQALGQGPEFLTYFNYEAQQDKSGLPNDRFSAERPEGSISTLTIQRTEQRDSAMYRCASSSQTGVSTEAFFGQGTRLTVV.

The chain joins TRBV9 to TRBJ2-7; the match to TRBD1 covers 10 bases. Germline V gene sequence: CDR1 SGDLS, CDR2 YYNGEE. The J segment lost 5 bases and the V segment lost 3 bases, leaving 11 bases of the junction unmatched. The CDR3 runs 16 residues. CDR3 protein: CASSEFDRGLNHEQYF. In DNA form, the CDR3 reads TGTGCCAGCAGCGAATTTGACAGGGGGCTTAATCACGAGCAGTACTTC. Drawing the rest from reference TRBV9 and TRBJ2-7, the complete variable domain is DSGVTQTPKHLITATGQRVTLRCSPRSGDLSVYWYQQSLDQGLQFLIQYYNGEERAKGNILERFSAQQFPDLHSELNLSSLELGDSALYFCASSEFDRGLNHEQYFGPGTRLTVT.

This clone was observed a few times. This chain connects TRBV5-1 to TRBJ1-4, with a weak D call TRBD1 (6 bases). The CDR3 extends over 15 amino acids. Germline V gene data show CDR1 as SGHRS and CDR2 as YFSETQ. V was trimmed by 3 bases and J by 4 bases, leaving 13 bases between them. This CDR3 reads CASSSGQNNNEKLFF. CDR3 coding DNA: TGCGCCAGCAGCTCTGGACAGAATAATAATGAAAAACTGTTTTTT.